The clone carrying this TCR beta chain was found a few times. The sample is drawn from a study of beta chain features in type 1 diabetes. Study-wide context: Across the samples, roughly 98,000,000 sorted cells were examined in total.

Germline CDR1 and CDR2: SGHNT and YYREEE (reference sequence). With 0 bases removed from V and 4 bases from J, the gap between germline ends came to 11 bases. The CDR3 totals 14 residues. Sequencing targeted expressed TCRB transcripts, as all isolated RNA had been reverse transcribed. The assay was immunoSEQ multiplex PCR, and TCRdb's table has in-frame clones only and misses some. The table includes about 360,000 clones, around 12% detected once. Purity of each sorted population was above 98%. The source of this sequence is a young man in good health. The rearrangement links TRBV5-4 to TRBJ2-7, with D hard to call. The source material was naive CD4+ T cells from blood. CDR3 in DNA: TGTGCCAGCAGCTTGGAGGCCAGGAATTACGAGCAGTACTTC. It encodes CASSLEARNYEQYF. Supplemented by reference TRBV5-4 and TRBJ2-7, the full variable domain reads ETGVTQSPTHLIKTRGQQVTLRCSSQSGHNTVSWYQQALGQGPQFIFQYYREEENGRGNFPPRFSGLQFPNYSSELNVNALELDDSALYLCASSLEARNYEQYFGPGTRLTVT.